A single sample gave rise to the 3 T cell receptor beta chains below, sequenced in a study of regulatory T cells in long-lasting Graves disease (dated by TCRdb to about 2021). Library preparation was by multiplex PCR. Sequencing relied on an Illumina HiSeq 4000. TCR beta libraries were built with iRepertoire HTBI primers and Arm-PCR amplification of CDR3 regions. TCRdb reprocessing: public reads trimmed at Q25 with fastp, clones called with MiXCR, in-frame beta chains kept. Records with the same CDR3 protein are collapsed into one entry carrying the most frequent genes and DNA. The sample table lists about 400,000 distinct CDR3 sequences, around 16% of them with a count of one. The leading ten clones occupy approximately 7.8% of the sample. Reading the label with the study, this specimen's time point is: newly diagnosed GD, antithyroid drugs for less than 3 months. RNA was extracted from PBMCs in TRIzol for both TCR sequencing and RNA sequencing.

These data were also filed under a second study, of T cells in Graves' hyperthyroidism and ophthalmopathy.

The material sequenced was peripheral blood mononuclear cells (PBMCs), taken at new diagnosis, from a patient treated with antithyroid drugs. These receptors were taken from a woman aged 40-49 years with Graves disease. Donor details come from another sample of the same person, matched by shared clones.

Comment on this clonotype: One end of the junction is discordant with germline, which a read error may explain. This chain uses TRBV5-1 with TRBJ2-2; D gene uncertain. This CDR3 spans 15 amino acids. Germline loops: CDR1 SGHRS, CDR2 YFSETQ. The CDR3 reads CASSLDTANTGELFF. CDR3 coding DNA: TGTGCCAGCAGCTTGGATACCGCGAACACCGGGGAGCTGTTTTTT.

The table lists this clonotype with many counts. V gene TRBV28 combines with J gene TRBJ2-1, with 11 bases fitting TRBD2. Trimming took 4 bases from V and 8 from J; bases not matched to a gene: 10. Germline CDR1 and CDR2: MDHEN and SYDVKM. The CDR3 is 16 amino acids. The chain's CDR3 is CASSSLAGGPFDEQFF. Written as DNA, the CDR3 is TGTGCCAGCAGTTCGCTAGCGGGAGGCCCTTTTGATGAGCAGTTCTTC. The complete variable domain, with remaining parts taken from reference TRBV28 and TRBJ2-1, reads DVKVTQSSRYLVKRTGEKVFLECVQDMDHENMFWYRQDPGLGLRLIYFSYDVKMKEKGDIPEGYSVSREKKERFSLILESASTNQTSMYLCASSSLAGGPFDEQFFGPGTRLTVL.

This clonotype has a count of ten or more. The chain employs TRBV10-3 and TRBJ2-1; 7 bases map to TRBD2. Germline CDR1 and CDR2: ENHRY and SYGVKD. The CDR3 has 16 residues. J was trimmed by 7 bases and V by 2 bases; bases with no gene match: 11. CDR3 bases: TGTGCCATCAGTGAGACCAGGACTAGGGGTGGGAATGAGCAGTTCTTC. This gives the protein CAISETRTRGGNEQFF.